This T cell receptor (beta chain) was found in a study of blood T cell repertoires in COVID-19. Overall study context: Spain, Italy and the United States supplied samples that represented acute and convalescent COVID-19. The cDNA or gDNA used as material had been derived from T cells, B-cell-depleted T cells, or PBMCs.

V lost 6 bases to trimming and J lost 5 bases, with 15 bases between them. Per germline, CDR1 MDHEN and CDR2 SYDVKM. This CDR3 is 14 amino acids long. As originally analysed: For nucleated cells, counts were estimated from reference gene primer amplification. Using immunoSEQ multiplex PCR, the repertoire was profiled, and TCRdb retains in-frame clones only, with some absent. For V, J and clone size, that table is used; D and trimming come from the DNA. The data contain about 280,000 clones, more than 75% of them singletons. The source material was peripheral blood. The chain couples TRBV28 to TRBJ2-3; D may be TRBD2 (7 bases). The clonotype comes from a woman aged 25 to 39 who had recovered from COVID-19. The CDR3 reads CASRANREGDTQYF. DNA for the CDR3: TGTGCCAGCAGAGCAAACAGGGAGGGAGATACGCAGTATTTT.